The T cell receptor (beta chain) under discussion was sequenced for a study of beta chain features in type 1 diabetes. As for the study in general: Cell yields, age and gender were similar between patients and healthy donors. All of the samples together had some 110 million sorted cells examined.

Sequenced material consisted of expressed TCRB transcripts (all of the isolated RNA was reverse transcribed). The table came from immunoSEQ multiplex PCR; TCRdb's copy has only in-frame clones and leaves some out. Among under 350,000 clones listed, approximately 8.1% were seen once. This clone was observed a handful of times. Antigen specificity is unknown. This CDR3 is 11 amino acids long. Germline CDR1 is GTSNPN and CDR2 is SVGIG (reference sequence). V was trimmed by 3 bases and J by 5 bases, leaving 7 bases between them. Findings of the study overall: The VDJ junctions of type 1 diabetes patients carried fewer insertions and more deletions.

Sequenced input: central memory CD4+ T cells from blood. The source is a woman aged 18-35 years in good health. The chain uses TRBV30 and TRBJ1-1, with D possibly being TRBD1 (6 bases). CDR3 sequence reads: CAWRQGTEAFF. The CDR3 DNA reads TGTGCCTGGAGGCAGGGGACTGAAGCTTTCTTT.